This entry lists 2 T cell receptor beta chains sequenced from one sample in a study of tumor and adjacent non-tumor tissue in lung cancer. TCRbeta libraries were built with three rounds of nested PCR, modified from ARM-PCR. Each CDR3 protein gets one entry after TCRdb re-called the multiplex PCR reads with MiXCR. This repertoire shows approximately 100,000 distinct CDR3 sequences, more than 55% found once; its top ten account for around 20%. No cell sorting was done before RNA was extracted from the tissue. More than 3 cm separated this lung sample from the edge of the tumor. Sequencing input: distant non-tumor lung tissue. All receptors derive from a young man with non-small cell lung cancer.

About this clonotype itself: Just one base apart from a much larger clone, this may be a read error. This chain links TRBV20-1 with TRBJ2-1; D is unclear. The CDR3 contains 16 residues. V shed 1 base and J shed 7 bases, with 20 bases lying between them. From germline, CDR1 is DFQATT and CDR2 SNEGSKA (reference sequence). CDR3 amino acids: CSARAVRAYTLNEQFF. The CDR3 bases are TGCAGTGCTAGAGCAGTACGGGCTTATACTCTAAATGAGCAGTTCTTC.

The chain is built from TRBV19 and TRBJ2-3; no reliable D call. Germline values: CDR1 LNHDA, CDR2 SQIVND (reference sequence). The CDR3 is made up of 13 amino acids. The V gene lost 5 bases and the J gene lost 0 bases, with 6 bases spanning the gap. CDR3 loop: CASSWHSTDTQYF. The CDR3 DNA reads as TGTGCCAGTAGTTGGCATAGCACAGATACGCAGTATTTT.